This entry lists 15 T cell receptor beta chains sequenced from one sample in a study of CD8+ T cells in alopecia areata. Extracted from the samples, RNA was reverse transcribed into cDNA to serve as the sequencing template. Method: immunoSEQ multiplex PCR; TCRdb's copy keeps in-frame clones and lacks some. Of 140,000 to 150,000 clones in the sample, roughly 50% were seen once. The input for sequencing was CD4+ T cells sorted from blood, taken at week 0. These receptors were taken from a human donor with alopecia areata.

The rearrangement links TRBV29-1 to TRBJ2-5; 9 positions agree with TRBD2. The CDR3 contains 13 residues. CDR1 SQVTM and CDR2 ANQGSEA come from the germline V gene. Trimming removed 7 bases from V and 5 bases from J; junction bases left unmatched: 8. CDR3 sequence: CSAGWTSEETQYF. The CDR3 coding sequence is TGCAGCGCGGGCTGGACTAGCGAGGAGACCCAGTACTTC.

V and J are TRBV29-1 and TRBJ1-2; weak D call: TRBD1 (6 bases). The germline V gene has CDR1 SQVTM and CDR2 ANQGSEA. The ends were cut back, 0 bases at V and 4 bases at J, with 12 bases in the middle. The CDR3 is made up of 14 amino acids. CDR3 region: CSVEDVQGSYGYTF. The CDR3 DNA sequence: TGCAGCGTTGAAGATGTACAGGGCTCCTATGGCTACACCTTC. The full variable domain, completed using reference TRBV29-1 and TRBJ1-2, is SAVISQKPSRDICQRGTSLTIQCQVDSQVTMMFWYRQQPGQSLTLIATANQGSEATYESGFVIDKFPISRPNLTFSTLTVSNMSPEDSSIYLCSVEDVQGSYGYTFGSGTRLTVV.

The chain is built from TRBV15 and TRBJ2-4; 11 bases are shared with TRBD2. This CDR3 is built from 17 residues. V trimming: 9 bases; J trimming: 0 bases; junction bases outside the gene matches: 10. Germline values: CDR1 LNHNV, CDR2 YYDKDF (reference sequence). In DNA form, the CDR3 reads TGTGCCACAGGCGGGGCTAGCGGGGGGCTAGCCAAAAACATTCAGTACTTC. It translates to CATGGASGGLAKNIQYF.

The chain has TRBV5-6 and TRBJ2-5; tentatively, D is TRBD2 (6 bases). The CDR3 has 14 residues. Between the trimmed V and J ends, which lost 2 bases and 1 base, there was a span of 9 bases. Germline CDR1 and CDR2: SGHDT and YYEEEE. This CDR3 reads CASSFTSFQETQYF. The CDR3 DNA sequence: TGTGCCAGCAGCTTTACTAGCTTCCAAGAGACCCAGTACTTC.

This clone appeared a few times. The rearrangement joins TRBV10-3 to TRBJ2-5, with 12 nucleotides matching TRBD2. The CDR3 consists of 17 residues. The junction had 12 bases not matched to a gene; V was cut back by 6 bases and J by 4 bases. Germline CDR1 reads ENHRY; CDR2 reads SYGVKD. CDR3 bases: TGTGCCATCAGGCCCGCCGCTAGCGGGGGGGCCGCAGAGACCCAGTACTTC. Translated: CAIRPAASGGAAETQYF.

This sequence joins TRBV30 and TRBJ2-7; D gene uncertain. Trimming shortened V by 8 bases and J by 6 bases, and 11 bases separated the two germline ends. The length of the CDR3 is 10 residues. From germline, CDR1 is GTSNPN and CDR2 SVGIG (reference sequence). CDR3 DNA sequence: TGTGCCCTTGGGCCGTCCGAGCAGTACTTC. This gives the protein CALGPSEQYF.

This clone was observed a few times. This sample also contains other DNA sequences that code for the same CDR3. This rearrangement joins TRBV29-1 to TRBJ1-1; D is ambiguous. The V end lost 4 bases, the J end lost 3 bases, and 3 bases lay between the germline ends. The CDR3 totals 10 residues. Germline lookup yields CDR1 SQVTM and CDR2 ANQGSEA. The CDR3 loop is CSVVDTEAFF. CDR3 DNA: TGCAGCGTTGTTGACACTGAAGCTTTCTTT.

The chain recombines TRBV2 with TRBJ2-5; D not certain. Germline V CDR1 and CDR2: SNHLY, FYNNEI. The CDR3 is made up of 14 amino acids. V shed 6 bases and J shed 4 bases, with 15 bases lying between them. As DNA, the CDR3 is TGTGCCAGCAGCGCCCTCTCCTACTTAGAGACCCAGTACTTC. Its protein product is CASSALSYLETQYF.

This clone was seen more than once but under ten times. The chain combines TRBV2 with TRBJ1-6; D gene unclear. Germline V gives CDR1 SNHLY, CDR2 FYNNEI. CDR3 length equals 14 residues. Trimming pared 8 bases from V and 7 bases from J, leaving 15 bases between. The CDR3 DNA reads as TGTGCCAGCGGGCAAACCTACTTCAATTCACCCCTCCACTTT. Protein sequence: CASGQTYFNSPLHF. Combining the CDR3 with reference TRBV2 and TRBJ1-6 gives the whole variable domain EPEVTQTPSHQVTQMGQEVILRCVPISNHLYFYWYRQILGQKVEFLVSFYNNEISEKSEIFDDQFSVERPDGSNFTLKIRSTKLEDSAMYFCASGQTYFNSPLHFGNGTRLTVT.

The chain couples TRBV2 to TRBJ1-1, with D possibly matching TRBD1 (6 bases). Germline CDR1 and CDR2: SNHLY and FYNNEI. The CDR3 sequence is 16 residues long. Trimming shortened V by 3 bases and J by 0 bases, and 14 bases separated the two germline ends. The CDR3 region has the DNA TGTGCCAGCAGTGAGAGAGGGGGAGGCATGAACACTGAAGCTTTCTTT. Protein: CASSERGGGMNTEAFF.

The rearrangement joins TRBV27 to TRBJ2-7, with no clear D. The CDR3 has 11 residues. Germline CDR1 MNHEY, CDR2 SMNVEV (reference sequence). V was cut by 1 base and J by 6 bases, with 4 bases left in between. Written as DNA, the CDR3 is TGTGCCAGCAGTTTATATGGCGAGCAGTACTTC. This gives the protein CASSLYGEQYF.

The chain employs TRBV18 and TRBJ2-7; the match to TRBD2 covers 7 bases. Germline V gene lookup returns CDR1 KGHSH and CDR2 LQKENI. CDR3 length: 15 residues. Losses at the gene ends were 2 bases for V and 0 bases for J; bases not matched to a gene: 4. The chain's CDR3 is CASSPVASGSYEQYF. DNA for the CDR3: TGTGCCAGCTCACCAGTGGCTAGCGGCTCCTACGAGCAGTACTTC.

In DNA form, the CDR3 reads TGTGCCAGCTCACCTCAACAGGGGGAATCTGCACCCCTCCACTTT. Translated: CASSPQQGESAPLHF. The chain recombines TRBV18 with TRBJ1-6; TRBD1 aligns across 8 bases. V dropped 3 bases and J dropped 11; count of bases not matched to a gene: 9. This CDR3 region has 15 residues. CDR1 is KGHSH and CDR2 is LQKENI in the germline V gene.

This chain's CDR3 is CASTSGQFMNTEAFF. The CDR3 DNA reads TGTGCCAGCACCTCGGGACAGTTCATGAACACTGAAGCTTTCTTT. The chain carries TRBV25-1 and TRBJ1-1, with 7 bases matching TRBD1. Germline CDR1 and CDR2: MGHDK and SYGVNS. The CDR3 is 15 amino acids. The junction had 8 bases not matched to a gene; V was cut back by 7 bases and J by 0 bases.

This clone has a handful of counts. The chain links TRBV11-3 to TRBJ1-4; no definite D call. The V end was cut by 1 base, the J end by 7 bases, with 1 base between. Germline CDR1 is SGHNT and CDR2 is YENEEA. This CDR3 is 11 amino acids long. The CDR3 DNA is TGTGCCAGCAGCTTAGGTGAAAAACTGTTTTTT. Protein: CASSLGEKLFF.